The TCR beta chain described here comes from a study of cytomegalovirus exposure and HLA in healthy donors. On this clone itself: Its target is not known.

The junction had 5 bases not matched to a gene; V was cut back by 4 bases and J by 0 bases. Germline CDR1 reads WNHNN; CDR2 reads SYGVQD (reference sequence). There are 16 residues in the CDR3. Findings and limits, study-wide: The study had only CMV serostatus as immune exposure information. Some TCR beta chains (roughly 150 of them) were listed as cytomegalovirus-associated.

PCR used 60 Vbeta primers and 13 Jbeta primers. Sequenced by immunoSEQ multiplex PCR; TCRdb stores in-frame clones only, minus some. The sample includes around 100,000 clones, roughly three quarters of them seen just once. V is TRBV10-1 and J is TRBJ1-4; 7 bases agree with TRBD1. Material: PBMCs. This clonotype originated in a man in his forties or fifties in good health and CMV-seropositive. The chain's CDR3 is CASSAAGTATNEKLFF. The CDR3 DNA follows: TGCGCCAGCAGTGCCGCCGGGACAGCAACTAATGAAAAACTGTTTTTT.